This T cell receptor beta chain was captured by sequencing in a study of shared clonotypes between healthy human individuals (dated by TCRdb to 2018 to 2020). For the wider study: A couple of women and a few men aged 18 to 49 years were included in the cohort. For each donor, CD4 naive and CD4 memory were each run on three plates, CD8 naive on two plates, and CD8 memory on one plate. Blood TCR repertoires of about five healthy adults were deeply sequenced to estimate repertoire size and the extent of clonotype sharing between individuals. To increase sequencing depth and limit assay-specific biases, TCR repertoire library preparation and sequencing were carried out by different laboratories using diverse techniques. Per donor, leukapheresis produced somewhere between about 0.94 and 9 billion PBMCs.

TCR CDR3 regions were amplified from genomic DNA by multiplex PCR using the deep immunoSEQ assay. Extracted genomic DNA from each cell subset was distributed evenly across all wells of several immunoSEQ 96-well plates, and each plate was treated as a replicate. For sorted subsets, roughly 190 ng of genomic DNA, equivalent to some 33,000 T cell genomes, went into each replicate PCR. Purified libraries were measured with a Qubit 3.0 fluorometer, size-checked on a Bioanalyzer 2100, and measured again with the KAPA Library Quantification kit. A separate single-read 150-cycle Illumina NextSeq 550 flow cell was used to sequence each immunoSEQ 96-well plate. On the authors' methods: Because the immunoSEQ output included only junctional sequences and no quality scores, the filtering could not be the same as the filtering used for full-length reads. Sequences were annotated with PyIR, a Python wrapper for IgBLAST v1.9, and V/J genes and CDR3 were assigned using IMGT germline references. Any read was removed if the V/J assignment was weak (E-value above 1e-6), the CDR3 was missing, or the read contained stop codons, out-of-frame junctions, or ambiguous translated residues. V3J clonotypes were defined as sequences sharing the same inferred V gene, J gene, and CDR3 amino acid sequence. The percentage overlap between two repertoires was calculated by dividing the number of shared unique clonotypes by the size of the smaller repertoire. Repertoire richness was assessed with RTK rarefaction, the Chao1 estimator, and Recon v2.1 estimates of unobserved clonotypes. Generation probabilities for all TCRbeta clonotypes obtained by the gDNA method from four donors were computed using OLGA. In TCRdb, the immuneACCESS table is reduced to in-frame sequences with V and J assigned. These tables do not hold every clone; where another copy was compared, an unresolved V gene accounts for under half, and the others remain unexplained. That table is the source of V, J and clone size, and D and trimming were worked out from the DNA. This sample lists about 2.3 million clones; less than 95% were detected once. The leading ten clones occupy around 0.38% of the sample.

The V and J ends are trimmed by 2 bases and 3 bases, leaving 8 bases between them. The CDR3, cysteine through phenylalanine, is 14 amino acids long. Only the CDR3 part of the read is kept: 42 bases, read in frame from the first base. The germline V gene supplies CDR1 SGHVS and CDR2 FNYEAQ. The donors were healthy, HIV-negative adults who had no recently reported acute infections or vaccinations. Every donor was a Caucasian adult living in Nashville, Tennessee, USA. CD4+ T cells were enriched by magnetic negative selection; naive cells were then positively selected on CD45RA, and the negative fraction formed the memory subset. Blood was collected by leukapheresis, and PBMCs were isolated by Ficoll-Histopaque density gradient centrifugation and then cryopreserved in liquid nitrogen vapor phase. Analytical flow cytometry was used to check the purity and quantity of each magnetically sorted T cell population. From each sorted fraction, genomic DNA was isolated and quantified by UV absorbance on a Nanodrop 2000c.

Regarding this clone: This clone's antigen is unknown. Base qualities are missing; no much larger clone stands one base away.

Broad study findings and their caveats: The small number of donors limited the genetic and exposure-history diversity represented. Compared with non-shared clonotypes, the clonotypes found in all four sorted-subset donors had higher generation probabilities. Pairwise subsampling indicated that sequencing depth was expected to affect the degree of clonotype sharing among donors. Larger estimated clonotype richness was generally found for naive subsets than for memory subsets. Even with the large sequencing depth, rarefaction of the sorted-subset datasets indicated that sequencing was incomplete. Sampling was restricted to blood, and TCR repertoires in tissues likely differ from the TCR repertoires found in blood. Sharing across a handful of donors was observed for roughly 5% of naive CD4, under 4% of naive CD8, 2% to 2.5% of memory CD4, and about 0.38% of memory CD8 clonotypes.

The chain is assembled from TRBV7-6 and TRBJ1-5, with no D gene named confidently. The TCR sequence derives from a man aged 18 to 29 in good health. Some clones in this sample may be carry-over from other donors' samples. What was sequenced was naive CD4+ T cells from PBMCs. Read against the paper, the sample's cell subset or site label means: CD45RA+ positively selected. The CDR3 region: CASSLSSHNQPQHF. The bases read TGTGCCAGCAGCTTATCAAGTCACAATCAGCCCCAGCATTTT.